This T cell receptor beta chain was recovered during a study of OX40 agonist ivuxolimab in advanced cancers. Study-wide context: The patients got ivuxolimab, which is an agonistic anti-OX40 (CD134) antibody. Two cutaneous melanoma patients and one hepatocellular carcinoma patient, three in all, had partial responses. Study-wide results and caveats: Dose levels from 0.1 to 3.0 mg/kg saw CD4+ and CD8+ blood T cells expand clonally by week 6. On average, CD8+ T cells showed a greater number of expanded clones than CD4+.

V dropped 3 bases and J dropped 7; count of bases not matched to a gene: 8. Per germline, CDR1 MNHEY and CDR2 SMNVEV (reference sequence). This CDR3 has 16 amino acids. Sequencing used immunoSEQ multiplex PCR; TCRdb keeps in-frame clones, though not all of them. The data hold roughly 20,000 clones, with 84% observed a single time. Details on this clone: Its antigen is still unknown.

The receptor was isolated from an adult with an advanced solid tumor such as melanoma, head and neck, liver or kidney cancer. The sample was CD4+ or CD8+ T cells sorted from blood, taken in a trial of the OX40 agonist ivuxolimab. The gene calls are TRBV27 and TRBJ2-3, with 12 positions matching TRBD2. CDR3 sequence reads: CASSLEASGRGNTQYF. CDR3 DNA sequence: TGTGCCAGCAGTTTGGAGGCTAGCGGGAGGGGGAATACGCAGTATTTT.